The 8 T cell receptor beta chains reported below all come from one sample, sequenced in a study of blood T cell repertoires in COVID-19. Only in-frame clones appear in the TCRdb table, and some are missing; sequencing was by immunoSEQ multiplex PCR. The sample consists of over 200,000 clones, 80% of them appearing once. The sample consisted of peripheral blood. Receptor source: a human donor in a cohort sampled during active COVID-19.

J is TRBJ2-5 and V is TRBV24-1; the match to TRBD1 covers 7 bases. V shed 4 bases, J shed 5 bases, and the junction held 9 bases outside the gene matches. Germline V CDR1 and CDR2: KGHDR, SFDVKD. The CDR3 is 15 residues long. CDR3 in amino acids: CATSERQGLRETQYF. For the CDR3, the DNA is TGTGCCACCAGTGAACGACAGGGCCTCCGTGAGACCCAGTACTTC.

The chain combines TRBV15 with TRBJ1-5; D gene unclear. With 4 bases removed from V and 1 base from J, the gap between germline ends came to 8 bases. The CDR3 runs 14 residues. CDR1 and CDR2 (germline): LNHNV, YYDKDF (reference sequence). CDR3: CATSTQRSNQPQHF. The CDR3 DNA reads TGTGCCACCAGCACCCAGCGGAGCAATCAGCCCCAGCATTTT.

The genes are TRBV5-3 and TRBJ1-1; possibly TRBD1 for D (6 bases). TRBV5-3 qualifies as an ORF whose function is uncertain. With 0 bases removed from V and 2 bases from J, the gap between germline ends came to 11 bases. The CDR3 is 15 residues long. CDR3 sequence reads: CARSLGDRPNTEAFF. CDR3 nucleotide sequence: TGTGCCAGAAGCTTGGGAGACAGGCCTAACACTGAAGCTTTCTTT.

This clone was seen only a few times. This chain's CDR3 is CATSRGTRVDEQYF. Here the CDR3 DNA reads TGTGCCACCAGCAGAGGGACGAGGGTCGACGAGCAGTACTTC. This sequence joins TRBV15 and TRBJ2-7; maybe TRBD2 (5 bases). Trimming left V 1 base short and J 5 bases short, with 12 bases between. Germline lookup yields CDR1 LNHNV and CDR2 YYDKDF (reference sequence). CDR3 length: 14 amino acids.

The V and J genes are TRBV4-2 and TRBJ2-2; 12 nucleotides line up with TRBD2. The CDR3 runs 17 residues. Germline-derived CDR1 and CDR2 are LGHNA and YNFKEQ. V lost 5 bases and J lost 0; bases outside the gene matches: 4. This chain's CDR3 is CASSRLAGAPNTGELFF. CDR3 nucleotide sequence: TGTGCCAGCAGCAGACTAGCGGGGGCCCCGAACACCGGGGAGCTGTTTTTT.

This chain connects TRBV28 to TRBJ1-4, with a possible D match to TRBD1 (5 bases). This CDR3 comprises 19 residues. Trimming took 6 bases from V and 8 from J, leaving 31 bases between them. Per the germline V gene, CDR1 is MDHEN and CDR2 is SYDVKM. The CDR3 reads CASSRVQGGGTFPKEKLFF. The CDR3 DNA sequence: TGTGCCAGCAGCCGAGTCCAGGGAGGTGGTACGTTTCCGAAGGAAAAACTGTTTTTT.

The J gene is TRBJ1-6, the V gene TRBV4-3, with D hard to call. CDR3 length: 20 residues. V lost 2 bases and J lost 0, with 20 bases in between. Germline CDR1 and CDR2: LGHNA and YSLEER. The CDR3 DNA sequence: TGCGCCAGCAGCCAAAGATCCACTCATTCGAAGAGCTCCTATAATTCACCCCTCCACTTT. Amino acids: CASSQRSTHSKSSYNSPLHF.

The DNA for the CDR3 is TGCAGCGCAACCCAAGGGGCCTACGAGCAGTACTTC. Its protein product is CSATQGAYEQYF. V gene TRBV29-1 combines with J gene TRBJ2-7, with D tentatively TRBD1 (5 bases). The germline V and J ends were trimmed by 7 bases and 2 bases, with 12 bases remaining between them. The CDR3 length is 12 residues. The germline gives CDR1 SQVTM, CDR2 ANQGSEA.